This is a list of T cell receptor beta chains from one sample in a study of cytomegalovirus exposure and HLA in healthy donors. Some clones are missing from TCRdb's copy, which holds only in-frame ones; the method was immunoSEQ multiplex PCR. The sample consists of some 150,000 clones, 55% to 85% of them appearing once. The sequenced sample was PBMCs. The source is a man aged 35 to 55 in good health and CMV-seronegative. Both conserved end residues are part of each CDR3. A D gene is named only where the DNA matches it firmly. A clone size is listed for some rows: how often the clone was seen (once, few, many), or a class if it is expanded.

J | D | size | V | CDR3 | DNA
TRBJ2-7 | - | once | TRBV9 | CASSVLGSSYEQYF | TGTGCCAGCAGCGTATTGGGGAGCTCCTACGAGCAGTACTTC
TRBJ1-4 | - | - | TRBV15 | CATSRGRRGSGNEKLFF | TGTGCCACCAGCAGAGGCCGTCGGGGGTCGGGTAATGAAAAACTGTTTTTT
TRBJ2-7 | TRBD2 | once | TRBV5-6 | CASSAGLADYSSYEQYF | TGTGCCAGCAGCGCGGGACTAGCGGACTACAGCTCCTACGAGCAGTACTTC
TRBJ1-3 | TRBD1 | - | TRBV27 | CASSLSTGFGNTIYF | TGTGCCAGCAGTTTGTCGACAGGGTTTGGAAACACCATATATTTT
TRBJ2-1 | TRBD1 | - | TRBV6-1 | CASRRTGTLHNEQFF | TGTGCCAGCAGACGGACAGGGACCCTCCACAATGAGCAGTTCTTC
TRBJ1-2 | - | - | TRBV28 | CASWGLTIPGDGYTF | TGTGCCAGCTGGGGTCTTACGATCCCGGGGGATGGCTACACCTTC
TRBJ1-5 | TRBD1 | - | TRBV6-5 | CASSQDRDSNQPQHF | TGTGCCAGCAGTCAGGACAGGGATAGCAATCAGCCCCAGCATTTT
TRBJ1-5 | - | - | TRBV12-1 | CASSRSRGQKAAGVNQPQHF | TGTGCCAGCAGCCGCAGTCGGGGGCAGAAGGCTGCGGGGGTCAATCAGCCCCAGCATTTT
TRBJ2-7 | - | - | TRBV7-6 | CASSLDGSSYEQYF | TGTGCCAGCAGCTTAGACGGGAGCTCCTACGAGCAGTACTTC
TRBJ2-5 | - | few | TRBV7-9 | CASSLLNTGWETQYF | TGTGCCAGCAGCCTCCTTAATACAGGGTGGGAGACCCAGTACTTC
TRBJ2-7 | - | - | TRBV28 | CASSFAGLNEQYF | TGTGCCAGCAGTTTTGCAGGGCTCAACGAGCAGTACTTC
TRBJ2-7 | TRBD1 | - | TRBV4-2 | CASSQELRGIWEQYF | TGTGCCAGCAGCCAAGAACTCAGGGGGATATGGGAGCAGTACTTC
TRBJ1-5 | - | - | TRBV4-1 | CASSQGTVNQPQHF | TGCGCCAGCAGCCAAGGGACAGTTAATCAGCCCCAGCATTTT
TRBJ1-5 | TRBD1 | once | TRBV18 | CASSGSGTGGGQPQHF | TGTGCCAGCTCAGGGTCCGGGACAGGGGGCGGTCAGCCCCAGCATTTT
TRBJ2-1 | - | few | TRBV6-6 | CASEGRGSYNEQFF | TGTGCCAGCGAGGGGCGGGGCTCCTACAATGAGCAGTTCTTC
TRBJ2-2 | - | - | TRBV15 | CATSRGTVTGELFF | TGTGCCACCAGCAGAGGGACAGTTACCGGGGAGCTGTTTTTT
TRBJ1-5 | TRBD1 | - | TRBV5-1 | CASSPGTGGDQPQHF | TGCGCCAGCAGCCCCGGGACAGGGGGGGATCAGCCCCAGCATTTT
TRBJ2-3 | TRBD1 | - | TRBV5-4 | CASSDREPTDTQYF | TGTGCCAGCAGCGACAGGGAACCCACAGATACGCAGTATTTT
TRBJ2-7 | TRBD1 | - | TRBV28 | CATSQTGFYEQYF | TGTGCCACTTCTCAGACAGGGTTCTACGAGCAGTACTTC
TRBJ1-3 | - | - | TRBV29-1 | CSVEQGAGNTIYF | TGCAGCGTTGAACAGGGTGCTGGAAACACCATATATTTT
TRBJ1-6 | TRBD1 | - | TRBV10-3 | CAISQTTGISPLHF | TGTGCCATCAGTCAAACGACAGGGATTTCACCCCTCCACTTT
TRBJ2-7 | - | - | TRBV6-1 | CASSEEWGLGEQYF | TGTGCCAGCAGTGAAGAGTGGGGGCTGGGTGAGCAGTACTTC
TRBJ1-5 | TRBD1 | - | TRBV19 | CASSVVSRGQPQNF | TGTGCCAGTAGTGTTGTATCCAGGGGGCAGCCCCAGAATTTT
TRBJ2-7 | TRBD2 | - | TRBV29-1 | CSVEDQEREGYEQYF | TGCAGCGTTGAAGATCAGGAGCGGGAGGGGTACGAGCAGTACTTC
TRBJ1-4 | TRBD1 | - | TRBV4-3 | CASSQDPGQPNEKLFF | TGCGCCAGCAGCCAAGATCCGGGACAGCCGAATGAAAAACTGTTTTTT
TRBJ1-2 | - | - | TRBV6-1 | CASSAGVGQSNYGYTF | TGTGCCAGCAGTGCGGGGGTCGGACAATCTAACTATGGCTACACCTTC
TRBJ1-5 | - | - | TRBV2 | CASSEGSNQPQHF | TGTGCCAGCAGTGAGGGCAGCAATCAGCCCCAGCATTTT
TRBJ2-1 | TRBD1 | few | TRBV9 | CASSARDSSYNEQFF | TGTGCCAGCAGCGCCCGGGACAGCTCCTACAATGAGCAGTTCTTC
TRBJ1-5 | - | - | TRBV6-1 | CASRPGGAPNQPQHF | TGTGCCAGCAGGCCGGGGGGGGCTCCGAATCAGCCCCAGCATTTT
TRBJ2-7 | TRBD1 | - | TRBV5-1 | CASSLGGQGYYEQYF | TGCGCCAGCAGCTTGGGGGGACAGGGGTACTACGAGCAGTACTTC
TRBJ2-1 | - | - | TRBV29-1 | CSAERGIAAYNEQFF | TGCAGCGCCGAACGGGGGATAGCGGCATACAATGAGCAGTTCTTC
TRBJ2-2 | TRBD1 | - | TRBV7-8 | CASKKDRANTGELFF | TGTGCCAGCAAAAAGGACAGGGCGAACACCGGGGAGCTGTTTTTT
TRBJ1-1 | - | - | TRBV5-1 | CASRYSENTEAFF | TGCGCCAGCAGATATTCAGAGAACACTGAAGCTTTCTTT
TRBJ2-1 | - | - | TRBV7-9 | CASSLTRQGRGEQFF | TGTGCCAGCAGCCTGACTAGACAGGGCCGGGGTGAGCAGTTCTTC
TRBJ1-6 | TRBD1 | - | TRBV5-5 | CASSLETGEIGSPLHF | TGTGCCAGCAGCTTGGAGACAGGGGAAATCGGGTCACCCCTCCACTTT
TRBJ2-7 | - | - | TRBV7-9 | CASSSRQIYEQYF | TGTGCCAGCAGCTCAAGACAGATCTACGAGCAGTACTTC
TRBJ1-1 | - | few | TRBV30 | CAWSPGAGATEAFF | TGTGCCTGGAGTCCGGGGGCGGGGGCAACTGAAGCTTTCTTT